The sequence of this T cell receptor beta chain was determined in a study of vaccination and CD4 T cells after COVID-19. Notes on the study in general: Reactive clonotype counts went from median roughly 19 after infection to about 38 after vaccination, nonsignificantly.

The CDR3 covers 15 residues. Deletions cut 6 bases from V and 0 bases from J, with 17 bases between. Germline loops: CDR1 DFQATT, CDR2 SNEGSKA (reference sequence). The treatment denotes: approximately 11-day PBMC culture with coronavirus spike peptide pools or control peptides (ViraFEST assay). The table lists this clonotype with a few counts. Its antigen is as yet unknown. Sequencing of cultured CD4+ T cell DNA used the Oncomine TCR Beta short-read assay. MiXCR, applied by TCRdb to the PCR reads, yields one record per CDR3 protein. The table has 10,000 to 11,000 distinct CDR3 sequences, about 26% seen once.

The sample was CD4+ T cells from blood, cultured in vitro, taken after SARS-CoV-2 vaccination. The TCR sequence derives from a human donor who had recovered from COVID-19. The rearrangement links TRBV20-1 to TRBJ2-5, with D possibly matching TRBD2 (7 bases). CDR3 sequence reads: CSAPRGREYQETQYF. CDR3 coding DNA: TGCAGTGCCCCCCGGGGGCGGGAGTACCAAGAGACCCAGTACTTC.